These T cell receptor beta chains were read from a single sample in a study of cytomegalovirus exposure and HLA in healthy donors. The data were produced by immunoSEQ multiplex PCR, yet TCRdb's version contains in-frame clones alone and is incomplete. The sample holds roughly 59,000 clones, about 95% seen once. Source material: PBMCs. The receptor source for this set is a woman aged 18-29 years in good health and CMV-seropositive. Each CDR3 is given with its conserved first and last residue.

TRBJ2-5 | TRBV7-3 | CASSLGTEETQYF
TRBJ2-1 | TRBV27 | CASSLVFGTAPNEQFF
TRBJ2-7 | TRBV6-5 | CASTEREGVSYEQYF
TRBJ1-2 | TRBV5-1 | CASSQGQNYGYTF
TRBJ2-7 | TRBV28 | CASINTAGQGPYEQYF
TRBJ1-4 | TRBV9 | CASSKDSDFEKLFF
TRBJ1-1 | TRBV7-9 | CASSTTGRGNTEAFF
TRBJ2-7 | TRBV5-1 | CASSSHGSSYEQYF
TRBJ1-2 | TRBV5-1 | CASSPQDSRVGYTF
TRBJ2-6 | TRBV28 | CASTLSGSGANVLTF
TRBJ2-7 | TRBV25-1 | CASSESEGSGPSAYEQYF
TRBJ2-2 | TRBV7-6 | CASSLDPAPGGLGELFF
TRBJ1-1 | TRBV4-1 | CASSQDPLAAMNTEAFF
TRBJ1-1 | TRBV6-5 | CASSYYASGSGEAFF
TRBJ2-4 | TRBV10-3 | CAISERREGLGLAKNIQYF
TRBJ2-1 | TRBV2 | CASSEETSEYNEQFF
TRBJ1-4 | TRBV10-3 | CAISESGGYEKLFF
TRBJ1-1 | TRBV2 | CANSLGTGRFMNTEAFF
TRBJ1-3 | TRBV9 | CASSSPKGGDRTWAGNTIYF
TRBJ2-7 | TRBV27 | CASSPFSGRFEQYF
TRBJ2-5 | TRBV10-1 | CASSRDRGETQYF
TRBJ1-1 | TRBV6-5 | CASSDSRTEAFF
TRBJ1-2 | TRBV5-4 | CASSLAPSGLAGYTF
TRBJ1-1 | TRBV10-3 | CAISESNLRVNTEAFF